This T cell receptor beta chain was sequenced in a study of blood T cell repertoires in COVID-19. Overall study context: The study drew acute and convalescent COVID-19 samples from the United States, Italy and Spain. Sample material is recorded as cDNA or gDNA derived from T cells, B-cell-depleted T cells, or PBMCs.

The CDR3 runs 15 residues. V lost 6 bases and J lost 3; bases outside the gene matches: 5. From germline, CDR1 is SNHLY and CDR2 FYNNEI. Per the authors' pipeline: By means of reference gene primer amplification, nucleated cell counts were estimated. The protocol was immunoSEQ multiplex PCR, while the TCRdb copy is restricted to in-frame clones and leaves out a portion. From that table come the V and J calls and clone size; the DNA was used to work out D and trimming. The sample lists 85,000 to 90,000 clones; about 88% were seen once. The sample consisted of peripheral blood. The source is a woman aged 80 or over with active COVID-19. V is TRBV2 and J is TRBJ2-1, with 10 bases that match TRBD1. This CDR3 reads CASREGQGSYNEQFF. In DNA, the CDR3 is TGTGCCAGCAGGGAGGGACAGGGGAGCTACAATGAGCAGTTCTTC. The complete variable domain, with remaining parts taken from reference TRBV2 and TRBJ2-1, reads EPEVTQTPSHQVTQMGQEVILRCVPISNHLYFYWYRQILGQKVEFLVSFYNNEISEKSEIFDDQFSVERPDGSNFTLKIRSTKLEDSAMYFCASREGQGSYNEQFFGPGTRLTVL.